These 26 T cell receptor beta chains share one sample of origin, sequenced in a study of blood T cell repertoires in COVID-19. Profiling relied on immunoSEQ multiplex PCR, and the TCRdb table lists in-frame clones only, not all of them. This repertoire shows 400,000 to 450,000 clones, about 90% found once; its top ten account for roughly 0.66%. Sequencing used PBMCs or T cells enriched from blood (not recorded which). These receptors were taken from a man aged 18 to 30 who had recovered from COVID-19.

The rearrangement joins TRBV18 to TRBJ2-3; weak D call: TRBD2 (5 bases). The germline V gene has CDR1 KGHSH and CDR2 LQKENI. V was cut by 3 bases and J by 1 base, with 11 bases left in between. This CDR3 region has 15 residues. The CDR3 bases are TGTGCCAGCTCACCGTCGACCGGGGGCACAGATACGCAGTATTTT. Its protein product is CASSPSTGGTDTQYF.

The chain's CDR3 is CASGFGAGLYNEQFF. Written as DNA, the CDR3 is TGTGCTAGTGGTTTTGGAGCGGGGCTTTACAATGAGCAGTTCTTC. The chain has TRBV12-5 and TRBJ2-1; 7 bases match TRBD2. CDR1 is LGHNT, CDR2 FRNRAP, per germline. The CDR3 is 15 amino acids. V lost 3 bases to trimming and J lost 4 bases; unmatched junction nucleotides: 6.

The chain recombines TRBV29-1 with TRBJ1-1; 9 bases map to TRBD1. The CDR3 sequence is 14 residues long. The V gene end was trimmed by 2 bases and the J gene end by 0 bases; junction bases not matched to a gene: 1. Germline CDR1 SQVTM, CDR2 ANQGSEA. In DNA form, the CDR3 reads TGCAGCGTTGAAAGACAGGGGGTGAACACTGAAGCTTTCTTT. Translated: CSVERQGVNTEAFF.

Worth noting for this clone: The sample has other DNA sequences that encode this CDR3 too. The chain is built from TRBV5-1 and TRBJ1-1; D is unresolved. Trimming removed 6 bases from V and 0 bases from J, with 9 bases in between. The CDR3 totals 13 residues. Germline values: CDR1 SGHRS, CDR2 YFSETQ. CDR3 coding DNA: TGCGCCAGCACCCGGGGTCTGAACACTGAAGCTTTCTTT. Translated: CASTRGLNTEAFF.

The chain links TRBV19 to TRBJ1-1; TRBD1 is a possible D gene (6 bases). The CDR3 sequence is 23 residues long. Germline CDR1 reads LNHDA; CDR2 reads SQIVND (reference sequence). The ends were cut back, 4 bases at V and 0 bases at J, with 36 bases in the middle. CDR3 region: CASSTLNRQELPWGNIMNTEAFF. CDR3 nucleotides: TGTGCCAGTAGTACCCTCAACCGACAGGAGCTACCCTGGGGGAATATTATGAACACTGAAGCTTTCTTT.

The chain joins TRBV4-1 to TRBJ1-2; D is unclear. Germline V gene data show CDR1 as MGHRA and CDR2 as YSYEKL. Trimming removed 0 bases at V and 3 bases at J, with 8 bases between. CDR3 length: 14 amino acids. DNA for the CDR3: TGCGCCAGCAGCCAAGACCCCCCTTACTATGGCTACACCTTC. It encodes CASSQDPPYYGYTF.

This clone was detected only once. The conserved phenylalanine or tryptophan is not found at the CDR3 terminus, so this likely reflects a read error. The DNA is omitted, as the CDR3 cannot be located on it reliably, and the CDR3 follows TCRdb's listing. V gene TRBV5-1 combines with J gene TRBJ1-6; whether TRBD1, the table's D call, matches the DNA was not checked. The CDR3 region is 11 residues in length, termini included. Germline V CDR1 and CDR2: SGHRS, YFSETQ. This chain's CDR3 is CASSCTLRGLI.

This clone was observed a single time. The gene calls are TRBV2 and TRBJ1-1; no clear D gene. Per germline, CDR1 SNHLY and CDR2 FYNNEI. Trimming removed 6 bases from V and 0 bases from J, with 14 bases in between. The CDR3 runs 15 residues. The CDR3 region is CASRAFQVMNTEAFF. The CDR3 coding sequence is TGTGCCAGCAGGGCCTTTCAAGTGATGAACACTGAAGCTTTCTTT.

CDR3 sequence: CATSILSVLAGGGETQYF. The CDR3 DNA reads as TGTGCCACCAGCATCCTCTCGGTGCTAGCGGGAGGGGGAGAGACCCAGTACTTC. The chain employs TRBV15 and TRBJ2-5, with 12 nucleotides matching TRBD2. CDR3 length equals 18 residues. Trimming cost V 4 bases and J 4 bases; bases outside gene matches: 13. Germline V lookup: CDR1 LNHNV, CDR2 YYDKDF (reference sequence). Using reference TRBV15 and TRBJ2-5 for the parts outside the CDR3, the full variable domain is DAMVIQNPRYQVTQFGKPVTLSCSQTLNHNVMYWYQQKSSQAPKLLFHYYDKDFNNEADTPDNFQSRRPNTSFCFLDIRSPGLGDTAMYLCATSILSVLAGGGETQYFGPGTRLLVL.

This chain links TRBV11-2 with TRBJ1-2; 8 nucleotides align to TRBD1. The CDR3 length is 12 residues. The V segment lost 5 bases and the J segment 13 bases; nucleotides outside the gene matches: 9. Per germline, CDR1 SGHAT and CDR2 FQNNGV. The CDR3: CASSTTGVDSTF. DNA for the CDR3: TGTGCCAGCAGCACGACAGGGGTAGATAGCACCTTC.

This chain links TRBV19 with TRBJ1-5; D perhaps matches TRBD1 (5 bases). The germline gives CDR1 LNHDA, CDR2 SQIVND (reference sequence). Trimming took 4 bases from V and 7 from J, leaving 11 bases between them. The CDR3 is made up of 13 amino acids. CDR3 bases: TGTGCCAGTAGTAGCGGGGGGTGGCAGCCCCAGCATTTT. This codes for CASSSGGWQPQHF.

This clone appeared a single time. The chain employs TRBV5-1 and TRBJ1-5, with D possibly matching TRBD1 (6 bases). CDR3 size: 15 residues. Trimming removed 4 bases from V and 3 bases from J, with 14 bases in between. In germline, CDR1 is SGHRS, CDR2 YFSETQ. In DNA form, the CDR3 reads TGCGCCAGCAGCCCAAGAACAGGGAACAATCAGCCCCAGCATTTT. Protein product: CASSPRTGNNQPQHF.

The chain recombines TRBV4-1 with TRBJ1-1, with D perhaps matching TRBD1 (6 bases). This CDR3 has 15 amino acids. The germline gives CDR1 MGHRA, CDR2 YSYEKL. Deletions cut 5 bases from V and 0 bases from J, with 13 bases between. The CDR3 DNA follows: TGCGCCAGCAGCGGGGATAGGGGGTTGAACACTGAAGCTTTCTTT. Translated: CASSGDRGLNTEAFF.

With regard to this clone: This CDR3 is also generated by other DNA sequences in the sample. The chain recombines TRBV11-3 with TRBJ1-3, with D maybe TRBD1 (6 bases). The V gene lost 2 bases and the J gene lost 0 bases, with 8 bases spanning the gap. The germline CDR1 and CDR2 sequences are SGHNT and YENEEA. This CDR3 is 15 amino acids long. CDR3 protein: CASSLLGGSGNTIYF. The CDR3 DNA sequence: TGTGCCAGCAGCTTACTAGGGGGCTCTGGAAACACCATATATTTT.

This chain joins TRBV29-1 and TRBJ2-7; possible D gene TRBD1, 6 bases. The germline V gene encodes CDR1 SQVTM and CDR2 ANQGSEA. V dropped 5 bases and J dropped 3 bases, with 17 bases sitting between them. This CDR3 is built from 14 residues. CDR3 DNA sequence: TGCAGCGTTTCCATCAGAGACAGGCTCTACGAGCAGTACTTC. Its translation: CSVSIRDRLYEQYF.

The V call is TRBV7-8, the J call TRBJ1-5, with D hard to call. Germline-derived CDR1 and CDR2 are SGHVS and FQNEAQ. This CDR3 comprises 15 residues. The V end was cut by 6 bases, the J end by 2 bases, with 14 bases between. CDR3 amino acids: CASSRRGSRNQPQHF. For the CDR3, the DNA is TGTGCCAGCAGTCGTAGAGGGAGTCGCAATCAGCCCCAGCATTTT.

The V call is TRBV6-5, the J call TRBJ1-4; maybe TRBD1 (6 bases). V lost 6 bases and J 6 bases, leaving 14 bases between the germline ends. Germline V gene lookup returns CDR1 MNHEY and CDR2 SVGAGI. The CDR3 has 14 amino acids. The CDR3 is CASSRGGADEKLFF. As DNA, the CDR3 is TGTGCCAGCAGCCGCGGGGGCGCGGATGAAAAACTGTTTTTT.

The CDR3 DNA sequence: TGTGCCAGTAGTAGGCTAGCGGGGGGGGAGAATGAGCAGTTCTTC. This gives the protein CASSRLAGGENEQFF. The chain employs TRBV19 and TRBJ2-1, with 12 bases aligning to TRBD2. The CDR3 runs 15 residues. V shed 4 bases and J 7 bases; nucleotides not matched to a gene: 5. Germline V gene data show CDR1 as LNHDA and CDR2 as SQIVND (reference sequence).

V usage is TRBV9 and J usage is TRBJ2-7; tentatively, D is TRBD2 (5 bases). CDR1 SGDLS and CDR2 YYNGEE come from the germline V gene. The V and J ends lost 3 bases and 5 bases respectively, with 12 bases between them. This CDR3 has 13 amino acids. DNA of the CDR3: TGTGCCAGCAGCGGAACCGGGGAAGACGAGCAGTACTTC. Amino acid sequence: CASSGTGEDEQYF.

The chain recombines TRBV11-2 with TRBJ1-6; 11 bases fit TRBD1. Germline V gene sequence: CDR1 SGHAT, CDR2 FQNNGV. The CDR3 is 16 residues long. V lost 5 bases to trimming and J lost 7 bases; unmatched junction nucleotides: 7. The chain's CDR3 is CASSDGQGAINSPLHF. The CDR3 region has the DNA TGTGCCAGCAGCGACGGACAGGGGGCGATAAATTCACCCCTCCACTTT.

The chain is built from TRBV19 and TRBJ2-7; D is perhaps TRBD2 (5 bases). Germline V CDR1 and CDR2: LNHDA, SQIVND (reference sequence). Between the trimmed V and J ends, which lost 5 bases and 2 bases, there was a span of 10 bases. CDR3 length equals 13 residues. The CDR3 loop is CASSVGSAYEQYF. The CDR3 DNA reads TGTGCCAGTAGTGTGGGGAGCGCCTACGAGCAGTACTTC.

The chain uses TRBV28 and TRBJ2-1, with D unresolved. Germline V lookup: CDR1 MDHEN, CDR2 SYDVKM. The V and J ends lost 7 bases and 7 bases respectively, with 8 bases between them. The CDR3 contains 11 residues. The CDR3: CASNGLNEQFF. CDR3 nucleotide sequence: TGTGCCAGCAACGGGTTGAATGAGCAGTTCTTC.

This clone has only one observation. The rearrangement uses TRBV9 and TRBJ2-1; D is uncertain. CDR1 SGDLS and CDR2 YYNGEE come from the germline V gene. This CDR3 has 15 amino acids. V lost 0 bases and J lost 5, with 12 bases in between. In DNA form, the CDR3 reads TGTGCCAGCAGCGTAGGAACTATCTTTAACAATGAGCAGTTCTTC. Protein product: CASSVGTIFNNEQFF.

The V gene is TRBV5-6, the J gene TRBJ2-3, with D uncertain. V was clipped by 0 bases and J by 0 bases, with 11 bases between them. This CDR3 contains 16 residues. Germline loops: CDR1 SGHDT, CDR2 YYEEEE. The CDR3 region has the DNA TGTGCCAGCAGCTTGGCCTCGGCGGTGAGCACAGATACGCAGTATTTT. Translated: CASSLASAVSTDTQYF. Drawing the rest from reference TRBV5-6 and TRBJ2-3, the complete variable domain is DAGVTQSPTHLIKTRGQQVTLRCSPKSGHDTVSWYQQALGQGPQFIFQYYEEEERQRGNFPDRFSGHQFPNYSSELNVNALLLGDSALYLCASSLASAVSTDTQYFGPGTRLTVL.

The V call is TRBV2, the J call TRBJ2-1, with 7 positions matching TRBD2. Losses at the gene ends were 7 bases for V and 4 bases for J; bases not matched to a gene: 10. The CDR3 runs 15 residues. CDR1 and CDR2 from the germline V gene are SNHLY and FYNNEI. CDR3 nucleotide sequence: TGTGCCAGCACCCCTAGGCTAGCGGAGTACAATGAGCAGTTCTTC. Translated, it gives CASTPRLAEYNEQFF. The full variable domain, completed using reference TRBV2 and TRBJ2-1, is EPEVTQTPSHQVTQMGQEVILRCVPISNHLYFYWYRQILGQKVEFLVSFYNNEISEKSEIFDDQFSVERPDGSNFTLKIRSTKLEDSAMYFCASTPRLAEYNEQFFGPGTRLTVL.

The chain links TRBV2 to TRBJ1-2, with D uncertain. The CDR3 has 14 residues. Per germline, CDR1 SNHLY and CDR2 FYNNEI. Trimming stripped 1 base from V and 5 bases from J, with 11 bases between. The CDR3 here is CASSEGEAYYGYTF. The CDR3 DNA reads as TGTGCCAGCAGTGAAGGGGAGGCGTATTATGGCTACACCTTC.